These 4 T cell receptor beta chains were sequenced from one sample in a study of blood T cell repertoires in COVID-19. Only in-frame clones appear in the TCRdb table, and some are missing; sequencing was by immunoSEQ multiplex PCR. The sample lists 120,000 or so clones; about 80% were seen once. The source material was peripheral blood. The origin of the receptors is a man aged 60-69 years with acute or convalescent COVID-19.

This chain joins TRBV5-8 and TRBJ2-1; D gene unclear. The V and J ends lost 9 bases and 2 bases respectively, with 15 bases between them. The CDR3 contains 14 residues. The germline V gene has CDR1 SGHTS and CDR2 YDEGEE. CDR3 sequence reads: CANSRSSAYNEQFF. CDR3 sequence (DNA): TGTGCCAACTCGAGGAGTTCAGCCTACAATGAGCAGTTCTTC.

This chain uses TRBV19 with TRBJ1-2; TRBD1 is a possible D gene (5 bases). There are 14 residues in the CDR3. The V gene's germline CDR1 is LNHDA and CDR2 SQIVND (reference sequence). Trimming stripped 6 bases from V and 7 bases from J, with 18 bases between. As DNA, the CDR3 is TGTGCCAGTAGGATACCGGGACTAAGACGTGGCTACACCTTC. It translates to CASRIPGLRRGYTF.

The chain employs TRBV5-1 and TRBJ1-2; D is ambiguous. There are 13 residues in the CDR3. With 2 bases removed from V and 8 bases from J, the gap between germline ends came to 13 bases. CDR1 is SGHRS, CDR2 YFSETQ, per germline. For the CDR3, the DNA is TGCGCCAGCAGCTTTAGGCTCGGGTCCGGCTACACCTTC. Its translation: CASSFRLGSGYTF.

This clone has a handful of counts. The chain joins TRBV9 to TRBJ1-3; D is ambiguous. Deletions cut 6 bases from V and 1 base from J, with 8 bases between. Germline V gene data show CDR1 as SGDLS and CDR2 as YYNGEE. The CDR3 is made up of 13 amino acids. As DNA, the CDR3 is TGTGCCAGCATCCGCGGGTCTGGAAACACCATATATTTT. Its protein product is CASIRGSGNTIYF.